This T cell receptor beta chain was found in a study of T cell repertoires in ileal Crohn's disease. Study summary: Postoperative therapy was given to about half: about 11 thiopurines, around 17 anti-TNF agents. Biopsies of inflamed ileum from the surgical specimen form M0 samples.

The time point is: inflamed ileum from the surgical specimen. This clone was detected once. The antigen is not known. Germline values: CDR1 SEHNR, CDR2 FQNEAQ (reference sequence). The CDR3 runs 12 residues. V was clipped by 5 bases and J by 5 bases, with 8 bases between them. Clones were sequenced by immunoSEQ multiplex PCR, and TCRdb holds only the in-frame ones, with some missing. This repertoire shows some 7,000 clones, about four fifths found once; its top ten account for 10%. Study-wide results and limits: Clonal expansions were more frequent in active smokers than non-smokers at surgery. High-frequency clones were more common in sorted CD8 than CD4 cells.

The receptor was derived from an adult with Crohn's disease. The chain carries TRBV7-9 and TRBJ2-3, with a weak D call TRBD1 (6 bases). The sample comprised ileal tissue. As DNA, the CDR3 is TGTGCCAGCAGCAGAGGGGGAGATACGCAGTATTTT. Its protein is CASSRGGDTQYF.